The T cell receptor beta chain described here comes from a study of T-cell memory formation after mild COVID-19 listed by TCRdb under 2021. Turning to the overall study: Most TCR sequence clusters were specific to one of the two donors. The cohort comprised two young, previously healthy adult volunteers, one female and one male. In a couple of donors, T-cell clones that expanded and contracted after mild COVID-19 were tracked by sequencing TCRalpha and TCRbeta repertoires over time. Study-wide findings and limitations: Some responding clones were detected in pre-infection memory, which suggested that pre-existing cross-reactive memory T cells had joined the SARS-CoV-2 response. SARS-CoV-2 specificity of the second-wave clones peaking on day 37 was not confirmed. The study covered only a couple of mild cases, and larger cohorts including severe cases with pre-infection samples were considered necessary. Contracting CD4+ clones turned up mainly in the CM and EM memory subsets, whereas EMRA was where CD8+ clones were enriched. Clones contracting from day 15 to 85 had balanced CD4/CD8 phenotypes, while a second wave expanding from day 15 to 37 was biased towards CD4+.

Ficoll-Paque density gradient centrifugation was the method used to isolate PBMCs. Germline trimming: 0 bases from V, 4 bases from J; junction bases outside gene matches: 7. According to the germline V gene, CDR1 reads MGHRA and CDR2 reads YSYEKL. The CDR3 has 17 amino acids, counting the end cysteine and phenylalanine. Only CDR3 DNA is held: 51 bases, read in frame from base 1. This clonotype was seen only a few times. No cognate antigen has been identified for it. Base qualities are not recorded, but no much larger clone differs from it by a single base. Sequencer: Illumina NovaSeq 6000. Using 5'RACE with constant-segment primers, TCRalpha and TCRbeta cDNA libraries were constructed, with sample barcodes and unique molecular identifiers added in the process. Trizol reagent was used to extract RNA from every sample. Libraries were amplified in two PCR steps, with a second sample barcode and Illumina TruSeq adapters added in the second step. Sequencing of libraries was performed on an Illumina NovaSeq with 2 x 150 bp paired-end reads. Per the original workflow: The reads were demultiplexed and collapsed into UMI-guided consensus sequences using migec v1.2.7. Using mixcr v2.1.11, UMI consensuses were aligned to TRA and TRB V and J templates and then assembled into clonotypes. Clonotypes were classified as expanded or contracted when called significant by both edgeR and NoisET, with noise models trained on biological replicates. edgeR calls used a false discovery rate-adjusted p below 0.01 and a log2 fold-change threshold of 1. PCA with hierarchical clustering of max-normalized trajectories of the 1000 most abundant clonotypes was used as exploratory dynamics analysis. Separately sequenced CD4+ and CD8+ repertoires were used to assign the CD4 or CD8 phenotype of responding clones. The raw public reads went through TCRdb reprocessing: fastp at Q25, MiXCR clone calling, in-frame beta chains kept. Records with the same CDR3 protein are collapsed into one entry carrying the most frequent genes and DNA. In this record, the V and J calls reflect TCRdb's handling and not the investigators' own analysis. The sample records about 180,000 distinct CDR3 sequences, under 20% of which are singletons. The ten largest account for 2% to 2.5% of the sample.

This receptor was obtained from an adult woman who had mild COVID-19 (a few samples of this study predate the infection). The sample titles of this study are shuffled in the database, so cell type and time point are left out; the donor was told from shared clones. The sample consisted of PBMCs or a T cell subset sorted from them (not recorded which). This sequence uses TRBV4-1 and TRBJ2-5; a stretch of 11 junction bases matches TRBD2. CDR3 reads: CASSQDPIAGGRETQYF. The bases are TGCGCCAGCAGCCAAGATCCGATAGCGGGGGGGAGAGAGACCCAGTACTTC.